This TCR beta chain originates from a study of blood T cell repertoires in COVID-19. Study-wide context: COVID-19 samples from acute and convalescent phases originated in the United States, Italy and Spain. PBMCs, B-cell-depleted T cells, or T cells were the source of the cDNA or gDNA that made up the material.

Per the authors' pipeline: Quantification of nucleated cells was approximated via reference gene primer amplification. The protocol was immunoSEQ multiplex PCR, while the TCRdb copy is restricted to in-frame clones and leaves out a portion. The DNA was the basis for D and trimming; V, J and clone size are from that table. There are some 28,000 clones in the sample; about 90% occur only once, and approximately 9% lies in the top ten. Germline V gene lookup returns CDR1 SNHLY and CDR2 FYNNEI. The CDR3 consists of 14 residues. V lost 6 bases to trimming and J lost 8 bases; unmatched junction nucleotides: 11.

Sequenced sample: peripheral blood. The chain joins TRBV2 to TRBJ1-2; 8 positions agree with TRBD1. The sequence derives from a human donor in a cohort sampled during active COVID-19. The CDR3 loop is CASRPSRTGSGYTF. The CDR3 DNA sequence: TGTGCCAGCAGACCCTCACGGACAGGGTCGGGCTACACCTTC. Full variable domain (outside the CDR3, taken from reference TRBV2 and TRBJ1-2): EPEVTQTPSHQVTQMGQEVILRCVPISNHLYFYWYRQILGQKVEFLVSFYNNEISEKSEIFDDQFSVERPDGSNFTLKIRSTKLEDSAMYFCASRPSRTGSGYTFGSGTRLTVV.